What follows describes a single T cell receptor (beta chain). This record belongs to a study of blood T cell repertoires in COVID-19. Study context: Sites in the United States, Italy and Spain provided acute and convalescent COVID-19 samples. Sources were T cells, B-cell-depleted T cells, or PBMCs; the material itself was cDNA or gDNA.

Study processing details: For nucleated cells, counts were estimated from reference gene primer amplification. Generated by immunoSEQ multiplex PCR, the TCRdb table keeps only in-frame clones and is missing some. The DNA gave D and trimming, while V, J and clone size come from that table. The sample shows more than 65,000 clones, approximately 82% of them seen only once. Sequencing input: peripheral blood. This clonotype was sampled from a woman of 80 years or more with acute or convalescent COVID-19.

CDR3 bases: TGTGCCAGTACCAATAAGATAACAGGGTCCACTGAAGCTTTCTTT. It is translated as CASTNKITGSTEAFF. The chain employs TRBV19 and TRBJ1-1; TRBD1 is a possible D gene (6 bases). V dropped 7 bases and J dropped 4 bases, with 19 bases sitting between them. The germline CDR1 and CDR2 sequences are LNHDA and SQIVND (reference sequence). The CDR3 is 15 residues long.